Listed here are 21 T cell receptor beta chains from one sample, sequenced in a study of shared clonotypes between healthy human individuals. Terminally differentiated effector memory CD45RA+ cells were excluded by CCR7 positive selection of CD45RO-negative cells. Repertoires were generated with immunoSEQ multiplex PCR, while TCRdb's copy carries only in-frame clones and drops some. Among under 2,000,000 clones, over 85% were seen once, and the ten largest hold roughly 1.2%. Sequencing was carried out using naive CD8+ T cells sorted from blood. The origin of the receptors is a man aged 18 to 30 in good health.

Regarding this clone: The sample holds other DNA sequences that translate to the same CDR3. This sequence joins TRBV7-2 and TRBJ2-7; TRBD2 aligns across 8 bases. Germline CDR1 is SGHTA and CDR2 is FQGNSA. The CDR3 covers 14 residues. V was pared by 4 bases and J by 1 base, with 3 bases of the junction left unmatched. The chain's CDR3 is CASSSGTSSYEQYF. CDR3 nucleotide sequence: TGTGCCAGCAGCTCTGGGACTAGTTCCTACGAGCAGTACTTC.

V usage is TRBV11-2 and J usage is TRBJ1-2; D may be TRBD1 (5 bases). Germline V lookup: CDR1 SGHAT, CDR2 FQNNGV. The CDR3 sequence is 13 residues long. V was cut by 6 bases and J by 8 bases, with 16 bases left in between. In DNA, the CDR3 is TGTGCCAGCAGGCTTTCGGGGGTAGGCGGCTACACCTTC. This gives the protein CASRLSGVGGYTF.

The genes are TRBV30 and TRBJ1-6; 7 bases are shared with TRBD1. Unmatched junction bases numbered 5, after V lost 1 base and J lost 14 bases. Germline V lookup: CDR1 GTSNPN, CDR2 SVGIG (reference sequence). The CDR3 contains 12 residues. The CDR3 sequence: CAWSATGSSLHF. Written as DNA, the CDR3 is TGTGCCTGGAGTGCGACAGGGTCATCCCTCCACTTT.

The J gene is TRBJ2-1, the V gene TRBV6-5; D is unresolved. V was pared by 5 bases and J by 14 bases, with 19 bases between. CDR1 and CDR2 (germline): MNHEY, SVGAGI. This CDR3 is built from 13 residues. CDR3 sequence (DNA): TGTGCCAGCAGTCAGGATCGGGCTAGGCCAGAGTTCTTC. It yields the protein CASSQDRARPEFF.

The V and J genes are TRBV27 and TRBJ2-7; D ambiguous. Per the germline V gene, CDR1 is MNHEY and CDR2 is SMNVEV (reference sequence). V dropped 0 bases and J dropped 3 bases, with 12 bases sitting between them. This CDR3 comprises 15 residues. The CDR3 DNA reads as TGTGCCAGCAGTTTATCGATACCGATAATCTACGAGCAGTACTTC. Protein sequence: CASSLSIPIIYEQYF.

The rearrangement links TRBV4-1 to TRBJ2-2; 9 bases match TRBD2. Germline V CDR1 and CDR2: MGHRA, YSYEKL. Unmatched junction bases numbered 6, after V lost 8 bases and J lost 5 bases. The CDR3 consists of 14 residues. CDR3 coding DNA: TGCGCCAGCCGTAGCGGGGGACCGACCGGGGAGCTGTTTTTT. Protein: CASRSGGPTGELFF.

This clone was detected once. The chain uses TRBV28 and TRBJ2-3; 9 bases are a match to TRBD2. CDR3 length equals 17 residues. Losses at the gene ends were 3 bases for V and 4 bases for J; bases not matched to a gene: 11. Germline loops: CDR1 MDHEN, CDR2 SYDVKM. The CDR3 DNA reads TGTGCCAGCAGTTTGTATCCGAGCGGGGGGATTCCAGATACGCAGTATTTT. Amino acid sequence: CASSLYPSGGIPDTQYF.

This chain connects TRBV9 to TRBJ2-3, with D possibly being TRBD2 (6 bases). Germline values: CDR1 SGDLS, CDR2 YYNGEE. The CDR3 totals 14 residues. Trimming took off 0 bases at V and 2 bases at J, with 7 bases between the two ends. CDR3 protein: CASSVGDFTDTQYF. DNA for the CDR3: TGTGCCAGCAGCGTAGGGGACTTCACAGATACGCAGTATTTT.

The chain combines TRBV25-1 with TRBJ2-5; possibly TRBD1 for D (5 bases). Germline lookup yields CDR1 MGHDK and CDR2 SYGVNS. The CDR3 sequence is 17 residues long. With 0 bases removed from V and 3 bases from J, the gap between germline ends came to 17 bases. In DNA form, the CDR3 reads TGTGCCAGCAGTGAATATGGAGCCAGGGCAAAGAAAGAGACCCAGTACTTC. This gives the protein CASSEYGARAKKETQYF.

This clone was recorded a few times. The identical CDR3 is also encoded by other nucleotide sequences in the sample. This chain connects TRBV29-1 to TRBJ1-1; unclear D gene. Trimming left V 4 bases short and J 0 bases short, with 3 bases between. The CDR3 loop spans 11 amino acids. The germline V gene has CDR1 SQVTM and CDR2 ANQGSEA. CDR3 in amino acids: CSVVLNTEAFF. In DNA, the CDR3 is TGCAGCGTTGTCCTGAACACTGAAGCTTTCTTT.

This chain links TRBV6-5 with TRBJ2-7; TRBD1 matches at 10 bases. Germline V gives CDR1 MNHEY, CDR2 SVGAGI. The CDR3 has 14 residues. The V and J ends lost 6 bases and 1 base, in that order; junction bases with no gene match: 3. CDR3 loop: CASSGDRGSYEQYF. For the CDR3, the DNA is TGTGCCAGCAGCGGGGACAGGGGTTCCTACGAGCAGTACTTC.

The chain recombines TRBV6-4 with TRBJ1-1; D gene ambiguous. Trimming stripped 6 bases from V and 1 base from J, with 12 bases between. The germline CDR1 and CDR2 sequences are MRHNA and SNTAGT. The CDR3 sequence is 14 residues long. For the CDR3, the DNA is TGTGCCAGCAGGGAGGGAACGGAGAACACTGAAGCTTTCTTT. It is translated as CASREGTENTEAFF.

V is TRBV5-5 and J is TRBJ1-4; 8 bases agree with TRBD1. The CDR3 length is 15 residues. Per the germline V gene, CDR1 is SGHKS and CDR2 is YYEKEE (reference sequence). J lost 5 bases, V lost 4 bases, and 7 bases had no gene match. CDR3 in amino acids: CASSPGQGGNEKLFF. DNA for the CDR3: TGTGCCAGCAGCCCCGGACAGGGAGGAAATGAAAAACTGTTTTTT.

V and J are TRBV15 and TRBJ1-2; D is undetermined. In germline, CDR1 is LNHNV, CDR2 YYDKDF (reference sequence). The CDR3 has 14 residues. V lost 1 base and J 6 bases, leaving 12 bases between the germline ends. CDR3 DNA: TGTGCCACCAGCAGAGTTTTCGGGAGCGATGGCTACACCTTC. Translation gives CATSRVFGSDGYTF.

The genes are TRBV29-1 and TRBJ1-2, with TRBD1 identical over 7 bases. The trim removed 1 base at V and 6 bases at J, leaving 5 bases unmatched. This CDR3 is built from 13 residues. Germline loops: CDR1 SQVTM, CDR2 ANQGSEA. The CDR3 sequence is CSVEAEQGNGYTF. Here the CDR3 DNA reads TGCAGCGTTGAAGCCGAACAGGGGAATGGCTACACCTTC.

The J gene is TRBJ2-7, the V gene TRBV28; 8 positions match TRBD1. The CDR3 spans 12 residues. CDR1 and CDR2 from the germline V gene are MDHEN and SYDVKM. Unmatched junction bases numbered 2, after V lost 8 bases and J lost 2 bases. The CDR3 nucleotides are TGTGCCAGCGGACAGGGAACCTACGAGCAGTACTTC. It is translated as CASGQGTYEQYF.

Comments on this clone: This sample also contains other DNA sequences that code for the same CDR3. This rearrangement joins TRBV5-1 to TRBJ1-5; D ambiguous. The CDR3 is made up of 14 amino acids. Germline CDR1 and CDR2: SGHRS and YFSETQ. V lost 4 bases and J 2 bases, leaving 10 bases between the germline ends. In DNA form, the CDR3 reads TGCGCCAGCAGCGAAGAGGGCGGCAATCAGCCCCAGCATTTT. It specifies CASSEEGGNQPQHF. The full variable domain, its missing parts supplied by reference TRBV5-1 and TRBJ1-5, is KAGVTQTPRYLIKTRGQQVTLSCSPISGHRSVSWYQQTPGQGLQFLFEYFSETQRNKGNFPGRFSGRQFSNSRSEMNVSTLELGDSALYLCASSEEGGNQPQHFGDGTRLSIL.

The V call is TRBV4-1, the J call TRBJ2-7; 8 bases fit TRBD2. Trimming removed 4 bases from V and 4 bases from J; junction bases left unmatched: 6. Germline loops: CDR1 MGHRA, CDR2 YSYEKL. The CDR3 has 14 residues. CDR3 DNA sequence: TGCGCCAGCAGCCTCGAGCGGGAGAGGTACGAGCAGTACTTC. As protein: CASSLERERYEQYF.

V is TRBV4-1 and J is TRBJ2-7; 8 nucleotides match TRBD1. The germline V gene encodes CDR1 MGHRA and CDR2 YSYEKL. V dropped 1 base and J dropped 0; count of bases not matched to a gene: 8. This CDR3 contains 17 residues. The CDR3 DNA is TGCGCCAGCAGCCAAGGTGGCCAGGGGGCTAACTCCTACGAGCAGTACTTC. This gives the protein CASSQGGQGANSYEQYF.

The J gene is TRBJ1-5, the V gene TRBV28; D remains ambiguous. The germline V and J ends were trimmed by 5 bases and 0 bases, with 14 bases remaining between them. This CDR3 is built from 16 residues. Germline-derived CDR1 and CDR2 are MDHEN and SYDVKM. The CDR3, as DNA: TGTGCCAGCAGTACATGGGCGATAAATAGCAATCAGCCCCAGCATTTT. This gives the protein CASSTWAINSNQPQHF.

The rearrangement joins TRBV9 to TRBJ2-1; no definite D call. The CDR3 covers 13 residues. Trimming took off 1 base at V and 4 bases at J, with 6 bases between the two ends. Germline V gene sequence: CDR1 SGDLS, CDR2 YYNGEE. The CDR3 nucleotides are TGTGCCAGCAGCGTAAACAATTACAATGAGCAGTTCTTC. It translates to CASSVNNYNEQFF.